This T cell receptor (beta chain) was captured by sequencing in a study of cytomegalovirus exposure and HLA in healthy donors. A few counts support this clone. Its antigen is unknown. V was trimmed by 5 bases and J by 7 bases, leaving 17 bases between them. The CDR3 is 14 amino acids. CDR1 is MDHEN, CDR2 SYDVKM, per germline. All the people who gave samples were healthy bone marrow donors. The PCR had 60 Vbeta and 13 Jbeta primers. How the authors handled the data: An analysis performed later counted around 86 million unique TCR beta chains (approximately 10 million of them shared). Assay used: immunoSEQ multiplex PCR; TCRdb lists only in-frame clones, some missing. V and J calls and clone size are given by that table; D and trimming were obtained from the DNA. The sample records under 200,000 clones, approximately 80% being singletons. Notes on the study in general: Altogether, about 160 TCR beta chains were recorded as cytomegalovirus-associated. Follow-up analysis later connected one missense variant in DCLRE1C with trimming of TCR beta V- and J-genes.

Sequenced: PBMCs. The sequence came from a man aged 50 to 60 in good health and CMV-seropositive. The chain joins TRBV28 to TRBJ1-2; TRBD1 might be the D (6 bases). CDR3 protein: CASSPPARGSGYTF. The CDR3 DNA sequence: TGTGCCAGCAGTCCCCCGGCCAGGGGAAGTGGCTACACCTTC.